These 19 T cell receptor beta chains came from one sample sequenced in a study of blood T cell repertoires in COVID-19 (dated by TCRdb to the early 2020s). Receptors were amplified or captured by the immunoSEQ multiplex PCR assay. Sourced from immuneACCESS, this table was stored by TCRdb with only in-frame sequences that have V and J called. A share of the clones is absent; for the studies checked, an unresolved V gene accounts for under half, and the remainder has no known explanation. This sample comprises around 190,000 clones, approximately 80% of them detected only once. The ten largest clones represent about a tenth of the sample. Sequenced: PBMCs or T cells enriched from blood (not recorded which). The receptors come from a man aged 40-49 years who had recovered from COVID-19.

The CDR3 DNA is TGTGCCAGTTCCCGGGGACTCGCTGGAGCTAATGAAAAACTGTTTTTT. Translated, it gives CASSRGLAGANEKLFF. This chain joins TRBV18 and TRBJ1-4, with D possibly being TRBD1 (5 bases). The CDR3 covers 16 residues. Germline-derived CDR1 and CDR2 are KGHSH and LQKENI. V was trimmed by 9 bases and J by 3 bases, leaving 20 bases between them.

The chain combines TRBV3-1 (or the pseudogene TRBV3-2) with TRBJ1-3, with 8 bases that match TRBD1. Germline loops: CDR1 LGHDT, CDR2 YNNKEL (reference sequence). V trimming: 2 bases; J trimming: 4 bases; junction bases outside the gene matches: 7. The CDR3 covers 16 residues. In DNA form, the CDR3 reads TGTGCCAGCAGCCAACACCAGGGGGCGCGGGGAAACACCATATATTTT. It yields the protein CASSQHQGARGNTIYF.

The J gene is TRBJ1-5, the V gene TRBV30; no reliable D call. V lost 4 bases and J 2 bases, leaving 12 bases between the germline ends. Germline CDR1 is GTSNPN and CDR2 is SVGIG (reference sequence). CDR3 length: 14 amino acids. The CDR3 region is CAWNQERGNQPQHF. The CDR3 bases are TGTGCCTGGAATCAGGAGAGGGGCAATCAGCCCCAGCATTTT.

The chain recombines TRBV10-3 with TRBJ1-4; D is unclear. Per germline, CDR1 ENHRY and CDR2 SYGVKD. Trimming cost V 4 bases and J 8 bases, with 8 bases left between them. This CDR3 is 12 amino acids long. In DNA, the CDR3 is TGTGCCATCAGTGCTGTGTCGGAAAAACTGTTTTTT. Amino acid sequence: CAISAVSEKLFF.

V gene TRBV7-8 combines with J gene TRBJ2-1; D might be TRBD1 (5 bases). Between the trimmed V and J ends, which lost 0 bases and 7 bases, there was a span of 7 bases. The CDR3 loop spans 13 amino acids. The germline V gene encodes CDR1 SGHVS and CDR2 FQNEAQ. CDR3 bases: TGTGCCAGCAGCTTAGCGGGGCGGAATGAGCAGTTCTTC. Translated: CASSLAGRNEQFF.

This clone was observed a handful of times. J is TRBJ1-2 and V is TRBV5-6; D not certain. V was cut by 5 bases and J by 1 base, with 9 bases left in between. This CDR3 has 13 amino acids. Per germline, CDR1 SGHDT and CDR2 YYEEEE. The CDR3 DNA reads TGTGCCAGCAGTCAGTACCTTAACTATGGCTACACCTTC. Protein product: CASSQYLNYGYTF.

This clone was observed a handful of times. The V call is TRBV10-3, the J call TRBJ2-7; D is undetermined. Germline-derived CDR1 and CDR2 are ENHRY and SYGVKD. The CDR3 is made up of 15 amino acids. V lost 6 bases and J lost 3, with 18 bases in between. The CDR3 here is CAIRPTRNGLYEQYF. CDR3 nucleotides: TGTGCCATCAGACCGACAAGGAACGGCCTCTACGAGCAGTACTTC.

V and J are TRBV5-1 and TRBJ2-7; TRBD1 matches 9 bases. V lost 4 bases, J lost 4 bases, and 3 bases stayed unmatched. Germline V CDR1 and CDR2: SGHRS, YFSETQ. The CDR3 spans 13 residues. The CDR3 DNA is TGCGCCAGCAGCGGGGGGACAGGGTACGAGCAGTACTTC. This sequence encodes CASSGGTGYEQYF.

This sequence joins TRBV5-1 and TRBJ2-5; 9 nucleotides match TRBD2. The CDR3 is 16 amino acids. V lost 0 bases, J lost 2 bases, and 5 bases stayed unmatched. Germline-derived CDR1 and CDR2 are SGHRS and YFSETQ. Here the CDR3 DNA reads TGCGCCAGCAGCTTGGGGCGGGGGGGCCAACAAGAGACCCAGTACTTC. Encoded protein: CASSLGRGGQQETQYF.

The V gene is TRBV5-4, the J gene TRBJ1-3, with unresolved D. Trimming took 0 bases from V and 1 from J, leaving 14 bases between them. Per the germline V gene, CDR1 is SGHNT and CDR2 is YYREEE (reference sequence). The CDR3 loop spans 17 amino acids. CDR3 amino acids: CASSLAGRSASGNTIYF. CDR3 DNA: TGTGCCAGCAGCTTGGCAGGCAGGTCCGCATCTGGAAACACCATATATTTT.

The V call is TRBV19, the J call TRBJ1-2; the D gene is possibly TRBD1 (5 bases). The V gene's germline CDR1 is LNHDA and CDR2 SQIVND (reference sequence). This CDR3 has 13 residues. Trimming pared 4 bases from V and 8 bases from J, leaving 14 bases between. This CDR3 is CASSKRQNKGYTF. DNA of the CDR3: TGTGCCAGTAGTAAGCGACAGAATAAGGGCTACACCTTC.

The rearrangement uses TRBV6-5 and TRBJ1-2, with 9 bases aligning to TRBD1. V was pared by 3 bases and J by 8 bases, with 10 bases of the junction left unmatched. Germline V gene data show CDR1 as MNHEY and CDR2 as SVGAGI. The CDR3 sequence is 15 residues long. The CDR3 bases are TGTGCCAGCAGTTATATAAACAGGGGACAGGGCGGCTACACCTTC. Amino acids: CASSYINRGQGGYTF.

This chain joins TRBV9 and TRBJ1-2; 9 bases agree with TRBD1. The CDR3 length is 17 residues. Germline CDR1 is SGDLS and CDR2 is YYNGEE. V gave up 0 bases and J gave up 2 bases; unmatched junction bases: 8. The CDR3: CASSVEYGTGSNYGYTF. The CDR3 region has the DNA TGTGCCAGCAGCGTAGAGTATGGGACAGGGAGCAACTATGGCTACACCTTC.

This clone was recorded a few times. The V gene is TRBV3-1 (or the pseudogene TRBV3-2), the J gene TRBJ2-1; 9 nucleotides line up with TRBD2. There are 16 residues in the CDR3. Trimming cost V 2 bases and J 6 bases; bases outside gene matches: 8. Per the germline V gene, CDR1 is LGHDT and CDR2 is YNNKEL (reference sequence). CDR3 DNA sequence: TGTGCCAGCAGCCAAATGCCCGCGGGGGGGATCAATGAGCAGTTCTTC. Translating gives CASSQMPAGGINEQFF.

This clone occurred many times. CDR3 loop: CASRGGTGIYEQYF. DNA of the CDR3: TGTGCCAGCAGGGGGGGGACAGGGATCTACGAGCAGTACTTC. This chain connects TRBV6-5 to TRBJ2-7; TRBD1 matches 9 bases. Per germline, CDR1 MNHEY and CDR2 SVGAGI. This CDR3 region has 14 residues. The ends lost 6 bases at V and 3 bases at J; junction bases unmatched: 6.

The chain recombines TRBV29-1 with TRBJ1-1; 9 bases align to TRBD1. The CDR3 has 14 amino acids. Germline CDR1 reads SQVTM; CDR2 reads ANQGSEA. V trimming: 6 bases; J trimming: 7 bases; junction bases outside the gene matches: 12. CDR3 bases: TGCAGCGTCGCCCGGGACAGGGCAGGGGGTGAAGCTTTCTTT. This encodes CSVARDRAGGEAFF.

This clone was observed a few times. The J gene is TRBJ1-1, the V gene TRBV28, with TRBD1 identical over 8 bases. The V segment lost 6 bases and the J segment 4 bases; nucleotides outside the gene matches: 7. Germline loops: CDR1 MDHEN, CDR2 SYDVKM. The CDR3 runs to 14 residues. The CDR3 region has the DNA TGTGCCAGCAGCCTCACAGGGGGAAGCACTGAAGCTTTCTTT. It is translated as CASSLTGGSTEAFF.

About this clone itself: The sample carries other DNA sequences with the same CDR3. This chain uses TRBV30 with TRBJ1-3; no reliable D call. Germline V gene lookup returns CDR1 GTSNPN and CDR2 SVGIG (reference sequence). With 3 bases removed from V and 0 bases from J, the gap between germline ends came to 9 bases. This CDR3 has 14 residues. CDR3 coding DNA: TGTGCCTGGAGCCGAGGGTCCTCTGGAAACACCATATATTTT. It encodes CAWSRGSSGNTIYF. Full variable domain (remainder filled in from reference TRBV30 and TRBJ1-3): SQTIHQWPATLVQPVGSPLSLECTVEGTSNPNLYWYRQAAGRGLQLLFYSVGIGQISSEVPQNLSASRPQDRQFILSSKKLLLSDSGFYLCAWSRGSSGNTIYFGEGSWLTVV.

Only a few counts were recorded for this clone. The chain joins TRBV5-4 to TRBJ1-6; no definite D call. Germline CDR1 SGHNT, CDR2 YYREEE (reference sequence). V lost 0 bases and J lost 7, with 8 bases in between. This CDR3 region has 14 residues. CDR3 loop: CASSLGHSNSPLHF. CDR3 nucleotide sequence: TGTGCCAGCAGCTTGGGACACTCCAATTCACCCCTCCACTTT.